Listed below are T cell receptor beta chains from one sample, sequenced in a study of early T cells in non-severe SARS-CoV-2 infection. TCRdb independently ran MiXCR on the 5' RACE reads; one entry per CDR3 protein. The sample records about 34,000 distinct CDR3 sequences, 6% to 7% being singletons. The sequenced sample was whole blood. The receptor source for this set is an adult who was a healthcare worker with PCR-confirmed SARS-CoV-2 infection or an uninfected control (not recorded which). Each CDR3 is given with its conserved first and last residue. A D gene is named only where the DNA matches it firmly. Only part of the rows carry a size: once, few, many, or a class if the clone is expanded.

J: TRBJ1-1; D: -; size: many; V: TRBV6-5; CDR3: CASSYTLGAATGSSEAFF; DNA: TGTGCCAGCAGTTACACCCTGGGGGCGGCGACGGGGAGCTCTGAAGCTTTCTTT
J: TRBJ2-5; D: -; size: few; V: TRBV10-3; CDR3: CASGIQKETQYF; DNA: TGTGCCTCCGGGATCCAAAAAGAGACCCAGTACTTC
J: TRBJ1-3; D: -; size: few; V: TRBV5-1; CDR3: CASRGFGSGNTIYF; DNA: TGCGCCAGTCGGGGGTTTGGCTCTGGAAACACCATATATTTT
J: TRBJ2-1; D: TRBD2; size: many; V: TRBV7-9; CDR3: CASSLGGQRGNYNEQFF; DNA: TGTGCCAGCAGCTTAGGCGGCCAGCGGGGGAACTACAATGAGCAGTTCTTC
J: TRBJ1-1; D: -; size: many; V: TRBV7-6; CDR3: CASSSEGLDTEAFF; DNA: TGTGCCAGCAGCTCAGAGGGCTTGGACACTGAAGCTTTCTTT
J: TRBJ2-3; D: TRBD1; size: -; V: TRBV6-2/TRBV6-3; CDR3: CASSKGPGQGDTQYF; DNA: TGTGCCAGCAGTAAAGGCCCGGGACAGGGAGATACGCAGTATTTT
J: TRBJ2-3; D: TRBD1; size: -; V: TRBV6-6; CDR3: CASSYSDRTSTDTQYF; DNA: TGTGCCAGCAGTTACTCGGACAGGACTAGCACAGATACGCAGTATTTT
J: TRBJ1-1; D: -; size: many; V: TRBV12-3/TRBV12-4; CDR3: CASSLRQNAKMNTEAFF; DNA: TGTGCCAGCAGTTTGCGACAGAATGCTAAGATGAACACTGAAGCTTTCTTT
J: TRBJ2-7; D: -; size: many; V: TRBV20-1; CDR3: CSARTASYEQYF; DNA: TGCAGTGCCCGGACAGCCTCCTACGAGCAGTACTTC
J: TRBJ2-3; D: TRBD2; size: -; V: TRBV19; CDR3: CASRLAGTDTQYF; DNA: TGTGCCAGTCGATTAGCGGGGACAGATACGCAGTATTTT
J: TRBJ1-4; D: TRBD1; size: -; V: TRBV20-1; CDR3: CSAKQGAPATNEKLFF; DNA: TGCAGTGCTAAACAGGGGGCCCCCGCAACTAATGAAAAACTGTTTTTT
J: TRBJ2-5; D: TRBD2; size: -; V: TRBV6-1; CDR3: CASRKVDSGGAGKTQYF; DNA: TGTGCCAGCAGGAAAGTGGATAGCGGGGGGGCCGGGAAGACCCAGTACTTC
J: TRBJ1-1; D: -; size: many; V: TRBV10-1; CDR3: CASSDQTRGVLEAFF; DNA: TGCGCCAGCAGTGACCAGACCAGAGGGGTCCTTGAAGCTTTCTTT
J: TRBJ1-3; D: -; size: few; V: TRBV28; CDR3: CASSFGFLGNTIYF; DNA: TGTGCCAGCAGTTTTGGTTTCCTCGGAAACACCATATATTTT
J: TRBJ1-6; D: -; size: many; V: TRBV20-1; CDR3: CSARGLVRHSPLHF; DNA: TGCAGTGCTAGAGGCTTGGTGAGGCATTCACCCCTCCACTTT
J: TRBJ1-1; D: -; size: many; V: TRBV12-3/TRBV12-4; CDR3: CASSAVTPEAFF; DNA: TGTGCCAGCAGTGCGGTCACTCCTGAAGCTTTCTTT
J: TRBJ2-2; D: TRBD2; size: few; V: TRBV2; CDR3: CASSLLAGLNTGELFF; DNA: TGTGCCAGCAGTCTGCTAGCGGGGTTGAACACCGGGGAGCTGTTTTTT
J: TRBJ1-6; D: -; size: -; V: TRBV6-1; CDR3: CASSEVSSGETPLHF; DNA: TGTGCCAGCAGTGAAGTGAGTTCAGGGGAGACACCCCTCCACTTT
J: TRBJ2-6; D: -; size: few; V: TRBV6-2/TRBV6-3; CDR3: CASSTSRRVGSGANVLTF; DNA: TGTGCCAGCAGTACGAGCAGGAGAGTAGGCTCTGGGGCCAACGTCCTGACTTTC
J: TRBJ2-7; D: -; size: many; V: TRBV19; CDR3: CASSIVGGQEQYF; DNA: TGTGCCAGTAGTATAGTCGGCGGCCAAGAGCAGTACTTC
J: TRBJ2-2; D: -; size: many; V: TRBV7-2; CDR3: CASSLAGANTGELFF; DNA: TGTGCCAGCAGCTTAGCAGGAGCGAACACCGGGGAGCTGTTTTTT
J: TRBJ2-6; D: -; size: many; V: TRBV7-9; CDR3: CASSYPGSSGANVLTF; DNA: TGTGCCAGCAGTTATCCAGGGAGTTCTGGGGCCAACGTCCTGACTTTC
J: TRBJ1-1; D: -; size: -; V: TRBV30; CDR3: CAWSREDTEAFF; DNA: TGTGCCTGGAGTCGTGAGGACACTGAAGCTTTCTTT